This T cell receptor (beta chain) is from a study of blood T cell repertoires in COVID-19. Turning to the study itself: All recovered Cohort 3 donors got two negative PCRs, got clearance, or saw symptom resolution.

V was clipped by 10 bases and J by 2 bases; unmatched bases: 7. CDR3 length: 14 amino acids. Per germline, CDR1 ENHRY and CDR2 SYGVKD. Clinical history as reported by participants underpinned cohort assignment. Under the authors' procedure: Amplification of reference gene primers provided the estimated nucleated cell counts. The protocol was immunoSEQ multiplex PCR, while the TCRdb copy is restricted to in-frame clones and leaves out a portion. V and J calls and clone size are given by that table; D and trimming were obtained from the DNA. There are 350,000 to 450,000 clones in the sample; 87% occur only once, and 1.5% to 2.5% lies in the top ten.

The sequence came from a man aged 35-49 years in a cohort exposed to, infected with or recovered from COVID-19 (not recorded which). The chain employs TRBV10-3 and TRBJ1-2; the match to TRBD1 covers 10 bases. Input material: PBMCs or T cells enriched from blood (not recorded which). CDR3 amino acids: CATSTGGQNYGYTF. The CDR3 nucleotides read TGTGCCACCTCGACAGGGGGCCAAAACTATGGCTACACCTTC.